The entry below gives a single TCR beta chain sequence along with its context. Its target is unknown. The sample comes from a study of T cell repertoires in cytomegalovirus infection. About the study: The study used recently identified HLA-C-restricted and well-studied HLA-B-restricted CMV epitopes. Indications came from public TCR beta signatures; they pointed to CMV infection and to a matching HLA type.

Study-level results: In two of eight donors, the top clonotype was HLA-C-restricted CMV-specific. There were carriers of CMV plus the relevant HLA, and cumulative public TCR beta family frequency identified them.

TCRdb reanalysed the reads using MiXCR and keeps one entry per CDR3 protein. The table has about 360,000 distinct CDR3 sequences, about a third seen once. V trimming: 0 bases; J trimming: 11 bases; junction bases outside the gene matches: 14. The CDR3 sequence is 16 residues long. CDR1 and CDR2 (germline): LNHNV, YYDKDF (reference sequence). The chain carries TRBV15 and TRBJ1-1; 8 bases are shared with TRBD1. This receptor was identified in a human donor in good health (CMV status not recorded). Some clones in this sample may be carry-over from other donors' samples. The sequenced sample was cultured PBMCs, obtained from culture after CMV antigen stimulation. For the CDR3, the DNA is TGTGCCACCAGCAGAGATAGGGTCCAGGGGGCGCGAATGGCTTTCTTT. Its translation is CATSRDRVQGARMAFF.